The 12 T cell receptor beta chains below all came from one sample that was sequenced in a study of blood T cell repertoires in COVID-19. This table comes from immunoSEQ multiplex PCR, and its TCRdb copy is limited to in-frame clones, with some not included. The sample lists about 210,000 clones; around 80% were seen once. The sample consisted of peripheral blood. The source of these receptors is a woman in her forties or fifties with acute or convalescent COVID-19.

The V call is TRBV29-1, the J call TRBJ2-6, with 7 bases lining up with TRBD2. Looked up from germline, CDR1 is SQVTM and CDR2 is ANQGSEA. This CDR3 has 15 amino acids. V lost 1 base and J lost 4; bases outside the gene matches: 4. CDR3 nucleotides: TGCAGCGTTGAAGGGGAGGGCGCCGGGGCCAACGTCCTGACTTTC. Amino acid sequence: CSVEGEGAGANVLTF.

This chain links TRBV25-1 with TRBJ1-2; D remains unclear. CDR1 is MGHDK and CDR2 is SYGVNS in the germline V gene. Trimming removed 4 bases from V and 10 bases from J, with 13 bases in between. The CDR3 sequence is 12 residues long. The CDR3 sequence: CASSATTNVYTF. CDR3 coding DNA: TGTGCCAGCAGTGCAACGACAAACGTCTACACCTTC.

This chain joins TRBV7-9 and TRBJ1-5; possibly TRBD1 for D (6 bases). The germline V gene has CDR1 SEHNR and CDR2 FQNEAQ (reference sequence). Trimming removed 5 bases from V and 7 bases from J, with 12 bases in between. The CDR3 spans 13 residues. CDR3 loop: CASSVQGGQPQHF. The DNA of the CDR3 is TGTGCCAGCAGCGTACAGGGTGGACAGCCCCAGCATTTT.

The CDR3 is CASSQAVLREDPGEQYF. The CDR3 region has the DNA TGTGCCAGCAGCCAAGCGGTGTTGCGGGAGGATCCGGGGGAGCAGTACTTC. The chain has TRBV4-2 and TRBJ2-7; 8 bases line up with TRBD2. The germline CDR1 and CDR2 sequences are LGHNA and YNFKEQ. CDR3 length: 17 amino acids. The V segment lost 1 base and the J segment 7 bases; nucleotides outside the gene matches: 15.

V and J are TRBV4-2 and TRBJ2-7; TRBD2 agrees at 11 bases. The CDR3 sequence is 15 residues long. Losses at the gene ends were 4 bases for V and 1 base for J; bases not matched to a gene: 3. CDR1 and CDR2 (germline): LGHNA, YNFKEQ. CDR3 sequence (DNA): TGTGCCAGCAGCCCCCTAGCGGGAGGATCCTACGAGCAGTACTTC. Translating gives CASSPLAGGSYEQYF.

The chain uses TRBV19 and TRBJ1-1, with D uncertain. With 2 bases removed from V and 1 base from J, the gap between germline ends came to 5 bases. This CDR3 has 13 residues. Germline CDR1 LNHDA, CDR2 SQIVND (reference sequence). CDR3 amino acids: CASSILRNTEAFF. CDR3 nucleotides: TGTGCCAGTAGTATACTCCGGAACACTGAAGCTTTCTTT.

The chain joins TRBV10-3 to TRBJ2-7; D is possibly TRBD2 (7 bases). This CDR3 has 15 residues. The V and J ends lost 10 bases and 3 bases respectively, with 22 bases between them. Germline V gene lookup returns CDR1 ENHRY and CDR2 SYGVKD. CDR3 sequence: CATGTLSRGGYEQYF. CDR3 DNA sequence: TGTGCCACAGGGACTTTGTCAAGGGGGGGCTACGAGCAGTACTTC.

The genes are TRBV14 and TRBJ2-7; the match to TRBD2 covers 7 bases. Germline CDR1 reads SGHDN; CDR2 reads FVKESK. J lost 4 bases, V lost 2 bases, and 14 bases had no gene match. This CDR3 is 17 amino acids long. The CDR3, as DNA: TGTGCCAGCAGCCAAAAGGGTTTCGGGCGGGAGAGGTACGAGCAGTACTTC. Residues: CASSQKGFGRERYEQYF. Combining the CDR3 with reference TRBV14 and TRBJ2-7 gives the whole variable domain EAGVTQFPSHSVIEKGQTVTLRCDPISGHDNLYWYRRVMGKEIKFLLHFVKESKQDESGMPNNRFLAERTGGTYSTLKVQPAELEDSGVYFCASSQKGFGRERYEQYFGPGTRLTVT.

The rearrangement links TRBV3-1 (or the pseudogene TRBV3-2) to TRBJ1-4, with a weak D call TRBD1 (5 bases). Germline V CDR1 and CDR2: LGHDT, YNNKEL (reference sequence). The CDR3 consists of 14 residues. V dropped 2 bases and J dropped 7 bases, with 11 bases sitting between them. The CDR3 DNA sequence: TGTGCCAGCAGCCAATCGCGGGGGAGTGAAAAACTGTTTTTT. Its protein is CASSQSRGSEKLFF.

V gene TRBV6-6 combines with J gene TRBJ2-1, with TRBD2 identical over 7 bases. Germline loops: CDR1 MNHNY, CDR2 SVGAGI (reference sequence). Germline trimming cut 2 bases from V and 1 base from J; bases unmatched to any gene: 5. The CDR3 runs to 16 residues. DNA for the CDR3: TGTGCCAGCAGTTACCGCGGACTAGTGTCCTACAATGAGCAGTTCTTC. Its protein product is CASSYRGLVSYNEQFF.

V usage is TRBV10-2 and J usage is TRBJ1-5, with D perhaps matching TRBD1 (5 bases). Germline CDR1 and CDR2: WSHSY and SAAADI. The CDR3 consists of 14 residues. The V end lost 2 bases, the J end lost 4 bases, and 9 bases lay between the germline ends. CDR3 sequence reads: CASSETSGNQPQHF. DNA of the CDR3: TGCGCCAGCAGTGAGACGTCAGGGAATCAGCCCCAGCATTTT.

CDR3 coding DNA: TGTGCCAGCAGCCCCGGCTGGATAGGCCAAAGCGGGGAGCAGTACTTC. Encoded protein: CASSPGWIGQSGEQYF. The V gene is TRBV27, the J gene TRBJ2-7, with D possibly matching TRBD2 (6 bases). In germline, CDR1 is MNHEY, CDR2 SMNVEV (reference sequence). Trimming cost V 6 bases and J 7 bases, with 25 bases left between them. CDR3 length: 16 residues.